These T cell receptor beta chains were read from a single sample in a study of identical twins. From the 5' RACE reads, TCRdb called clonotypes with MiXCR, one entry per CDR3 protein. The sample includes 450,000 or so distinct CDR3 sequences, approximately 24% of them seen just once. A further study also used this sample, focusing on T cells expressing NK-cell markers.

The sample was CD4+ T cells sorted from blood. These receptors were obtained from a woman under 30 in good health. Both conserved end residues are part of each CDR3. A D gene is named only where the DNA matches it firmly. The size of a clone is reported for some rows only, either as once, few or many, or as a class for expanded clones.

>few|.|TRBJ1-5|TRBV12-3/TRBV12-4
CASSFKGMGGNQPQHF
TGTGCCAGCAGTTTTAAGGGGATGGGGGGCAATCAGCCCCAGCATTTT
>many|.|TRBJ2-7|TRBV15
CATSREVDRDAYF
TGTGCCACCAGCAGAGAGGTTGATAGGGACGCGTACTTC
>few|.|TRBJ1-2|TRBV28
CASSVQAFYGYTF
TGTGCCAGCTCTGTACAGGCGTTCTATGGCTACACCTTC
>many|.|TRBJ2-1|TRBV9
CASSVTSSYNEQFF
TGTGCCAGCAGCGTAACGAGCTCCTACAATGAGCAGTTCTTC
>.|.|TRBJ2-3|TRBV15
CATSITGESTDTQYF
TGTGCCACCAGCATAACGGGAGAATCCACAGATACGCAGTATTTT
>.|.|TRBJ2-7|TRBV5-1
CASSLWGRDHEQYF
TGCGCCAGCAGCTTGTGGGGGAGAGACCACGAGCAGTACTTC
>few|.|TRBJ2-1|TRBV6-5
CASSYTTPGINEQFF
TGTGCCAGCAGTTACACAACACCGGGGATCAATGAGCAGTTCTTC
>.|.|TRBJ2-7|TRBV20-1
CSASEDYEQYF
TGCAGTGCTTCGGAGGACTACGAGCAGTACTTC
>.|.|TRBJ1-1|TRBV6-6
CASSHPTRAFF
TGTGCCAGCAGCCACCCCACCAGAGCTTTCTTT
>.|TRBD2|TRBJ2-2|TRBV11-1
CASSLLAGGSGPNTGELFF
TGTGCCAGCAGCTTGCTAGCGGGCGGATCGGGTCCGAACACCGGGGAGCTGTTTTTT
>.|.|TRBJ1-1|TRBV12-3/TRBV12-4
CASSRGLEAFF
TGTGCCAGCAGTCGGGGTCTAGAAGCTTTCTTT
>.|.|TRBJ2-1|TRBV5-1
CASSLLISGHNEQFF
TGCGCCAGCAGCTTGTTAATTAGCGGACACAATGAGCAGTTCTTC
>once|TRBD2|TRBJ2-1|TRBV20-1
CSATTGGWQFF
TGCAGTGCTACCACGGGGGGATGGCAGTTCTTC
>.|TRBD2|TRBJ2-1|TRBV4-3
CASSQRLAGISSYNEQFF
TGCGCCAGCAGCCAAAGACTAGCGGGTATCAGCTCCTACAATGAGCAGTTCTTC
>.|TRBD1|TRBJ2-7|TRBV10-3
CAISGGQGGMRYEQYF
TGTGCCATCAGCGGGGGACAGGGAGGTATGCGATACGAGCAGTACTTC
>.|TRBD2|TRBJ2-4|TRBV5-1
CASSPGLAGGLAKNIQYF
TGCGCCAGCAGCCCTGGACTAGCGGGAGGGCTAGCCAAAAACATTCAGTACTTC
>many|TRBD1|TRBJ2-1|TRBV12-3/TRBV12-4
CASSLTGDEQFF
TGTGCCAGCAGTTTGACAGGGGATGAGCAGTTCTTC
>few|.|TRBJ2-1|TRBV7-2
CASTPTPSEKNEQFF
TGTGCCAGCACCCCTACGCCTAGCGAAAAAAATGAGCAGTTCTTC
>many|.|TRBJ1-1|TRBV7-2
CASSSDRNTEAFF
TGTGCCAGCAGCTCGGACAGGAACACTGAAGCTTTCTTT
>few|.|TRBJ2-3|TRBV9
CASSEGNWDEPQYF
TGTGCCAGCAGCGAGGGGAATTGGGACGAGCCGCAGTATTTT
>once|TRBD2|TRBJ2-2|TRBV4-2
CASSQIAGAGDTGELFF
TGTGCCAGCAGCCAAATAGCGGGAGCCGGGGACACCGGGGAGCTGTTTTTT
>few|.|TRBJ1-6|TRBV20-1
CSATTGGERSPLHF
TGCAGTGCTACTACGGGGGGGGAGCGATCACCCCTCCACTTT
>.|TRBD2|TRBJ2-1|TRBV5-1
CASSWTSGVRNEQFF
TGCGCCAGCAGCTGGACTAGCGGGGTGCGCAATGAGCAGTTCTTC
>few|TRBD1|TRBJ1-4|TRBV20-1
CSAAAGTGTEKLFF
TGCAGTGCCGCGGCCGGGACAGGGACTGAAAAACTGTTTTTT
>.|TRBD1|TRBJ2-1|TRBV5-1
CASTPGTGNNEQFF
TGCGCCAGCACGCCCGGGACAGGTAACAATGAGCAGTTCTTC
>few|TRBD2|TRBJ2-2|TRBV6-1
CASTIQPSGTTGELFF
TGTGCCAGCACCATTCAACCCAGCGGGACCACCGGGGAGCTGTTTTTT
>few|.|TRBJ2-5|TRBV20-1
CSAQRRALQETQYF
TGCAGTGCTCAAAGGAGGGCCCTCCAAGAGACCCAGTACTTC
>few|.|TRBJ1-1|TRBV7-2
CASSVRRWGTEAFF
TGTGCCAGCAGCGTAAGGAGGTGGGGCACTGAAGCTTTCTTT
>.|TRBD1|TRBJ2-4|TRBV7-2
CASSLNVQGAAKNIQYF
TGTGCCAGCAGCTTAAACGTCCAGGGGGCTGCCAAAAACATTCAGTACTTC
>.|.|TRBJ2-4|TRBV11-2
CASSLEPRAKNIQYF
TGTGCCAGCAGCTTAGAACCCAGAGCCAAAAACATTCAGTACTTC
>.|TRBD2|TRBJ2-1|TRBV6-1
CASRSRLAVYNEQFF
TGTGCCAGCAGAAGCAGACTAGCGGTCTACAATGAGCAGTTCTTC
>few|TRBD2|TRBJ2-1|TRBV5-4
CASTFKASGDNEQFF
TGTGCCAGCACGTTCAAGGCTAGCGGAGACAATGAGCAGTTCTTC
>few|TRBD2|TRBJ2-1|TRBV7-2
CASEKSLAGINEQFF
TGTGCCAGCGAGAAGAGCTTAGCGGGGATCAATGAGCAGTTCTTC
>.|TRBD2|TRBJ2-3|TRBV10-1
CASSPGVAGDTDTQYF
TGCGCCAGCAGCCCCGGAGTAGCGGGGGACACAGATACGCAGTATTTT
>few|.|TRBJ2-3|TRBV29-1
CSSRLGANTDTQYF
TGCAGCTCCCGACTAGGAGCGAACACAGATACGCAGTATTTT
>few|.|TRBJ2-7|TRBV3-1
CASGSDGSYEQYF
TGTGCCAGCGGGTCGGACGGGTCCTACGAGCAGTACTTC
>few|.|TRBJ2-2|TRBV5-1
CASRPSEGGAGELFF
TGCGCCAGCAGACCCTCGGAGGGAGGAGCCGGGGAGCTGTTTTTT
>few|.|TRBJ1-6|TRBV27
CASSFEGVGSPLHF
TGTGCCAGCAGTTTTGAGGGGGTGGGTTCACCCCTCCACTTT